The sequence of this T cell receptor beta chain was determined in a study of Graves' ophthalmopathy and Graves' hyperthyroidism (dated by TCRdb to 2017 to 2018). For the study in its entirety: A patient counted as having stable hyperthyroidism if there was no progression to ophthalmopathy within 18 months of follow-up. To tell Graves' ophthalmopathy apart from Graves' hyperthyroidism, and to predict which patients would progress to ophthalmopathy, the study relied on TCR beta repertoire signatures. In total, some 140 blood samples were TCR-sequenced: under 45 ophthalmopathy, under 80 hyperthyroidism and approximately 17 hyperthyroidism-to-ophthalmopathy patients. A discovery set of 95 to 100 patients (about 45 ophthalmopathy, 55 to 60 stable hyperthyroidism) was enrolled to explore V-J signatures distinguishing ophthalmopathy from hyperthyroidism. An independent validation cohort comprised 18 to 20 hyperthyroidism patients and some 16 patients who later progressed from hyperthyroidism to ophthalmopathy. In five to seven hyperthyroidism patients, T-cell repertoires of thyroid tissue and blood were compared. Once sampling was done, hyperthyroidism patients were given methimazole at a starting dose of 30 mg daily, while ophthalmopathy patients were given high-dose intravenous methylprednisolone.

Concerning this clonotype: It has no known antigen specificity. No clone much larger than this one lies a single base away; base qualities are absent.

For repertoire sequencing, the TCR beta CDR3 regions were amplified from RNA transcripts. The first round of RT-PCR was done with HTBI primers and the Qiagen OneStep RT-PCR kit, and was followed by a second round of multiplex PCR, then size selection and purification. Sequencing of the libraries was carried out on an Illumina HiSeq2000 in paired-end mode with 100 bp reads. For the original study's pipeline: SOAPnuke was used to process the reads, throwing out any read that had adapters, had uncalled bases, had a mean Phred below 15, or lacked an exact constant-primer or identifier match. COPE v1.2.5 was used to merge the high-quality paired reads. Unique nucleotide sequences were defined as clonotypes and aligned to IMGT TRB V, D and J references using MiTCR v1.1. The analysis was limited to V-J combinations with a frequency above 0.0001, which together covered 99.2% of the repertoires. A TCR clonal expansion and chaos score per V-J combination was defined as the ratio of F50 clonal expansion to chaos observed in the TCRdist matrix. Welch's t-statistics and random forest were used to narrow the features down to roughly twelve V-J combinations, which were then fed into a naive Bayes classifier. The similarity between thyroid and blood repertoires was quantified using the Morisita-Horn index. Through fastp at Q25 and MiXCR, TCRdb rebuilt clones from the public reads, retaining in-frame beta chains. Every entry covers one CDR3 protein and lists the most common genes and DNA from its rows. TCRdb's processing, not the authors' own work, is the source of the V and J calls. The sample profile shows about 600,000 distinct CDR3 sequences; approximately 35% of them were found once. 3.5% to 5% of the sample is in the top ten clones.

Overall results and qualifications from the work: In validation, the model predicted ophthalmopathy progression with 70.59% sensitivity and roughly 72% specificity; some 13 predicted patients were CT-confirmed with GO in a median of approximately 6.5 months. Most expanded thyroid clonotypes with a frequency above 0.001 also appeared in blood, which suggests that blood repertoires may reflect the immune response in the thyroid. Sample size was not predetermined statistically, and investigators were not blinded to group allocation. Ophthalmopathy was separated from stable hyperthyroidism by the 13-signature model with about 90% sensitivity and roughly 82% specificity in cross-validation and with 80%/75% in the test set.

Patients with hyperthyroidism were aged 18 to 65 years, had been newly diagnosed, and had a disease duration of less than 2 months. Patients were excluded if they had other autoimmune diseases, uncontrolled infections, pregnancy or lactation. Diagnosis was based on clinical symptoms, serum thyroxine, TRAb, thyroid ultrasound and orbital computed tomography. Trizol reagent was used to extract the total RNA, and its quality was then checked on an Agilent 2100 Bioanalyzer. The germline V and J ends show losses of 5 bases and 7 bases respectively, and no gene match explains 9 bases of the junction. Including the terminal cysteine and phenylalanine, the CDR3 comprises 16 residues. The read is trimmed to its CDR3 DNA, 48 bases read in frame from base 1. CDR1 and CDR2 (SGHVS, FQNEAQ) derive from the germline V gene.

Sequenced: peripheral blood or thyroid tissue (not recorded which). The TCR originated in an adult man with Graves' hyperthyroidism. This chain is built from TRBV7-8 and TRBJ2-7, with TRBD2 matching 15 junction bases. The CDR3 amino acid sequence is: CASSKGLAGGRNEQYF. At the DNA level, the sequence is TGTGCCAGCAGCAAGGGACTAGCGGGGGGCCGCAATGAGCAGTACTTC.